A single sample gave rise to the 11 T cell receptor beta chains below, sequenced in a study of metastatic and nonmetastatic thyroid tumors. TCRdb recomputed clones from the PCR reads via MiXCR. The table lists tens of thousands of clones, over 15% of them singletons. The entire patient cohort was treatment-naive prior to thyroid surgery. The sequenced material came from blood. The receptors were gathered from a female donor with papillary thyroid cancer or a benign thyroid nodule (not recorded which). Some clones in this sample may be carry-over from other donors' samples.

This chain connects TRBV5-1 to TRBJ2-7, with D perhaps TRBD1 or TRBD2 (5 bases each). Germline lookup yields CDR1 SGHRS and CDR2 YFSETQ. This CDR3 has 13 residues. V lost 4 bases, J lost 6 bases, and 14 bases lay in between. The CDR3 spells CASSGGAGSEQYF. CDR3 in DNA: TGCGCCAGCAGCGGAGGAGCAGGGTCCGAGCAGTACTTC.

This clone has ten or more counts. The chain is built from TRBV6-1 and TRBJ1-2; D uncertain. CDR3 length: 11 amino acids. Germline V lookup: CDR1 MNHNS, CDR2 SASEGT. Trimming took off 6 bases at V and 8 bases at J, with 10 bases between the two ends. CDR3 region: CASSHLNGYTF. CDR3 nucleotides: TGTGCCAGCAGCCACCTCAACGGCTACACCTTC.

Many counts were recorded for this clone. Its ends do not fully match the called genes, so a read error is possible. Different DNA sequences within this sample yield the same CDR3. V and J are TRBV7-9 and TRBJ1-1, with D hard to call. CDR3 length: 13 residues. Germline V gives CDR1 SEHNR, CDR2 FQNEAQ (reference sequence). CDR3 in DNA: TGTGCCAGCAGCTTAGAGGGCAACACTGAAGCTTTTTTT. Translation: CASSLEGNTEAFF. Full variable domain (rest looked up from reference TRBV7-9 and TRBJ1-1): DTGVSQNPRHKITKRGQNVTFRCDPISEHNRLYWYRQTLGQGPEFLTYFQNEAQLEKSRLLSDRFSAERPKGSFSTLEIQRTEQGDSAMYLCASSLEGNTEAFFGQGTRLTVV.

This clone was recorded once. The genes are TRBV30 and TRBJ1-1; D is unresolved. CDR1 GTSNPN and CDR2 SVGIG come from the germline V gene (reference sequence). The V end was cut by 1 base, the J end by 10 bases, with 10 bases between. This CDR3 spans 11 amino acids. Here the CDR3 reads CAWSALAGAFF. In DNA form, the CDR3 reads TGTGCCTGGAGTGCCCTCGCTGGAGCTTTCTTT.

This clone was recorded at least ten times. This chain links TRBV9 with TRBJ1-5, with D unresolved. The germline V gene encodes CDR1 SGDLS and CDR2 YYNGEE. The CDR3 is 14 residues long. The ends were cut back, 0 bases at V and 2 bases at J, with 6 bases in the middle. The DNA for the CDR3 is TGTGCCAGCAGCGTAGGCGGTGGCAATCAGCCCCAGCATTTT. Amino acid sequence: CASSVGGGNQPQHF. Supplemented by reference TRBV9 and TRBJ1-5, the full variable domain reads DSGVTQTPKHLITATGQRVTLRCSPRSGDLSVYWYQQSLDQGLQFLIQYYNGEERAKGNILERFSAQQFPDLHSELNLSSLELGDSALYFCASSVGGGNQPQHFGDGTRLSIL.

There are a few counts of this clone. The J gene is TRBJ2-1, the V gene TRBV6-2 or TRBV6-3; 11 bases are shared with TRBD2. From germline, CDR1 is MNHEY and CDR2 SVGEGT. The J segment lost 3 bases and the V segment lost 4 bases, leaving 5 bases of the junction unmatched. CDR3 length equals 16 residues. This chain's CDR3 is CASSFSGRDHYNEQFF. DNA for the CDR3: TGTGCCAGCAGTTTTAGCGGGAGGGACCACTACAATGAGCAGTTCTTC.

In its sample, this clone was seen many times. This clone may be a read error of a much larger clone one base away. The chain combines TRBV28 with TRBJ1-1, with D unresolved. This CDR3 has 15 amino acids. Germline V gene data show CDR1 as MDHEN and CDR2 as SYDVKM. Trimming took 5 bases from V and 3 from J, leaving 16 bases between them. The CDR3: CASSPWGAMDTEAFF. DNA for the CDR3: TGTGCCAGCAGTCCGTGGGGTGCGATGGACACTGAAGCTTTCTTT.

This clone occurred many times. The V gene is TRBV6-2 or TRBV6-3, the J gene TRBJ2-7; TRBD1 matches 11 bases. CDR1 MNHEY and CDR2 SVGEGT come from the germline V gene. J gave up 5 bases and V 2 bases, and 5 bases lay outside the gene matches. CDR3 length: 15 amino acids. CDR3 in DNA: TGTGCCAGCAGTTACACCTGGACAGGGGGCCACGAGCAGTACTTC. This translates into CASSYTWTGGHEQYF.

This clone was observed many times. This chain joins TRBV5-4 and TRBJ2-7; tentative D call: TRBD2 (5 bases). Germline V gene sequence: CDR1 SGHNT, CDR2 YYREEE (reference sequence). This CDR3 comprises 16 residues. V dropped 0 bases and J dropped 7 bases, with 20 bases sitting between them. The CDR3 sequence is CASSLEAGLPPWEQYF. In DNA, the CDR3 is TGTGCCAGCAGCTTGGAGGCGGGCCTCCCCCCCTGGGAGCAGTACTTC.

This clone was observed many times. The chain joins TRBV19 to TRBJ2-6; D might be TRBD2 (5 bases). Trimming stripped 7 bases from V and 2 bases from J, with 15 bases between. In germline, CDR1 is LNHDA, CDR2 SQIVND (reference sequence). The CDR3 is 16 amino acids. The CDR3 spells CASTPTPGTGANVLTF. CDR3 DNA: TGTGCCAGTACCCCCACGCCGGGGACTGGGGCCAACGTCCTGACTTTC.

The CDR3 coding sequence is TGTGCCAGCGGTGTGGCCAGTTTATTAGGCACCGGGGAGCTGTTTTTT. It translates to CASGVASLLGTGELFF. V usage is TRBV6-1 and J usage is TRBJ2-2; D unclear. The CDR3 sequence is 16 residues long. The germline gives CDR1 MNHNS, CDR2 SASEGT. Trimming removed 8 bases at V and 4 bases at J, with 20 bases between.